This T cell receptor beta chain stems from a study of CD8+CD57+ T cells in acquired aplastic anemia. Turning to the study itself: Yields of DNA that came from sorted CD4+ and CD8+ cells averaged approximately 3.2 ug. Read counts for CD4+ cells (from healthy donors) averaged around 10 million. Study-wide results and limits: Researchers reported that CD8+ Simpson's diversity was not significantly different in patients versus controls. A set of roughly 27 CD8+ CDR3 sequences was shared between patients and controls, and these sequences appeared highly expressed in patients.

Germline CDR1 is LNHDA and CDR2 is SQIVND (reference sequence). The CDR3 is made up of 19 amino acids. Germline trimming cut 1 base from V and 3 bases from J; bases unmatched to any gene: 12. According to the study, genomic DNA was the template for TCR beta VDJ and CDR3 profiling. TCRdb ran MiXCR on the reads and lists one entry per CDR3 protein. The sample consists of approximately 160,000 distinct CDR3 sequences, approximately 44% of them appearing once. Note on this clonotype: As yet, its antigen is unknown.

Sequenced material: sorted CD4+, CD8+, or CD8+CD57+ T cells (not recorded which) from PBMCs. This TCR derives from a human donor in good health. The chain uses TRBV19 and TRBJ2-4; TRBD1 aligns across 10 bases. The CDR3 spells CASSIGSGGRTGGKNIQYF. In nucleotides, the CDR3 is TGTGCCAGTAGTATAGGAAGTGGAGGCCGGACAGGGGGCAAAAACATTCAGTACTTC.